Here is one TCR beta chain with its context. Germline V gene sequence: CDR1 SGHTA, CDR2 FQGNSA. V was shortened by 5 bases and J by 6 bases, with 14 bases between the two germline ends. The CDR3 spans 14 residues. The data originate from a study of T cell responses to AZD1222 COVID-19 vaccine. Assay used: immunoSEQ multiplex PCR; TCRdb lists only in-frame clones, some missing. The sample records about 120,000 clones, approximately 90% being singletons. The chain joins TRBV7-2 to TRBJ1-5, with D maybe TRBD1 (6 bases). Sample: peripheral blood, taken 28 days after the second AZD1222 dose. This clonotype originated in an adult who received the AZD1222 COVID-19 vaccine. CDR3 DNA sequence: TGTGCCAGCAGCGAACAGGGACAAGGTCAGCCCCAGCATTTT. Residues: CASSEQGQGQPQHF.